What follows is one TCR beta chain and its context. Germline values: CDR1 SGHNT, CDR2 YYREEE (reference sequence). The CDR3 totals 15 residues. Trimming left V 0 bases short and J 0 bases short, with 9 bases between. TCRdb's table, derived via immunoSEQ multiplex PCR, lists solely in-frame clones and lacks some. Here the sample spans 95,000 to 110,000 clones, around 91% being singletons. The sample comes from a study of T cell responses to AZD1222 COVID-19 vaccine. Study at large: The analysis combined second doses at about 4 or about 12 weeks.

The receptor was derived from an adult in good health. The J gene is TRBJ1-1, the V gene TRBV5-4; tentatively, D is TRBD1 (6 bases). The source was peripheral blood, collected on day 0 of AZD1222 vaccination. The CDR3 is CASSLGQGLNTEAFF. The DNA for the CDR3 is TGTGCCAGCAGCTTGGGGCAGGGGTTGAACACTGAAGCTTTCTTT.